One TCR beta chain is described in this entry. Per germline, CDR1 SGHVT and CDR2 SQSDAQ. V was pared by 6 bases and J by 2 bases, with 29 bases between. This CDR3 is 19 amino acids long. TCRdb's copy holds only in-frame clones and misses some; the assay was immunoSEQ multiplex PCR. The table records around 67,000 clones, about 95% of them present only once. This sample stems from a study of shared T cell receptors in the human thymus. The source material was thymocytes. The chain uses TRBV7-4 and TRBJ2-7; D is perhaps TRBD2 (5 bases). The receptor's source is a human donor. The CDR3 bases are TGTGCCAGCAGGAGCGAGTGGTACGCACTAGACCGTTGGACCTACGAGCAGTACTTC. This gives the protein CASRSEWYALDRWTYEQYF.